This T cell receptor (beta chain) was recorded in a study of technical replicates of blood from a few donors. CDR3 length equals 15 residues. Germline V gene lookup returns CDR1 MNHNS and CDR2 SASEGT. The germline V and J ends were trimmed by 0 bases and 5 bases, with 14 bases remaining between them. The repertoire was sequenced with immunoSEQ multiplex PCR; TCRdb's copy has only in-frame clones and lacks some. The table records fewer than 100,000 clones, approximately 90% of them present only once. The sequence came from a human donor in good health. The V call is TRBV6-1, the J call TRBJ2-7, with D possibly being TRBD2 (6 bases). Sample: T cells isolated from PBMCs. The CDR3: CASSEALGSANEQYF. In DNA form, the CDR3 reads TGTGCCAGCAGTGAAGCCCTCGGGAGCGCCAACGAGCAGTACTTC.